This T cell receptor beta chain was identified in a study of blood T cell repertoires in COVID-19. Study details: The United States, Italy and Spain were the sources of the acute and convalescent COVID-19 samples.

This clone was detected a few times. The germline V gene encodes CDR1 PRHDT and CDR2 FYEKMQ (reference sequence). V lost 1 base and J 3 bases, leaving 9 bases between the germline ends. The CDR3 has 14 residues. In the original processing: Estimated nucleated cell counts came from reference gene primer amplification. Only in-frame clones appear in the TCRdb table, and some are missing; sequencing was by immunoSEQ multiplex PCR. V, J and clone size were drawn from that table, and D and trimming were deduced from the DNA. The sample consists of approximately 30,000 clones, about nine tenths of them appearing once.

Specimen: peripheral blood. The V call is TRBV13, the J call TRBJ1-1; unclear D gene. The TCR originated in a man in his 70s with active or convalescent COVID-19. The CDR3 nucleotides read TGTGCCAGCAGCTTAGAAGCCCGGTACACTGAAGCTTTCTTT. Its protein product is CASSLEARYTEAFF. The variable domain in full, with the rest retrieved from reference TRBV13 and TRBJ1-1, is AAGVIQSPRHLIKEKRETATLKCYPIPRHDTVYWYQQGPGQDPQFLISFYEKMQSDKGSIPDRFSAQQFSDYHSELNMSSLELGDSALYFCASSLEARYTEAFFGQGTRLTVV.